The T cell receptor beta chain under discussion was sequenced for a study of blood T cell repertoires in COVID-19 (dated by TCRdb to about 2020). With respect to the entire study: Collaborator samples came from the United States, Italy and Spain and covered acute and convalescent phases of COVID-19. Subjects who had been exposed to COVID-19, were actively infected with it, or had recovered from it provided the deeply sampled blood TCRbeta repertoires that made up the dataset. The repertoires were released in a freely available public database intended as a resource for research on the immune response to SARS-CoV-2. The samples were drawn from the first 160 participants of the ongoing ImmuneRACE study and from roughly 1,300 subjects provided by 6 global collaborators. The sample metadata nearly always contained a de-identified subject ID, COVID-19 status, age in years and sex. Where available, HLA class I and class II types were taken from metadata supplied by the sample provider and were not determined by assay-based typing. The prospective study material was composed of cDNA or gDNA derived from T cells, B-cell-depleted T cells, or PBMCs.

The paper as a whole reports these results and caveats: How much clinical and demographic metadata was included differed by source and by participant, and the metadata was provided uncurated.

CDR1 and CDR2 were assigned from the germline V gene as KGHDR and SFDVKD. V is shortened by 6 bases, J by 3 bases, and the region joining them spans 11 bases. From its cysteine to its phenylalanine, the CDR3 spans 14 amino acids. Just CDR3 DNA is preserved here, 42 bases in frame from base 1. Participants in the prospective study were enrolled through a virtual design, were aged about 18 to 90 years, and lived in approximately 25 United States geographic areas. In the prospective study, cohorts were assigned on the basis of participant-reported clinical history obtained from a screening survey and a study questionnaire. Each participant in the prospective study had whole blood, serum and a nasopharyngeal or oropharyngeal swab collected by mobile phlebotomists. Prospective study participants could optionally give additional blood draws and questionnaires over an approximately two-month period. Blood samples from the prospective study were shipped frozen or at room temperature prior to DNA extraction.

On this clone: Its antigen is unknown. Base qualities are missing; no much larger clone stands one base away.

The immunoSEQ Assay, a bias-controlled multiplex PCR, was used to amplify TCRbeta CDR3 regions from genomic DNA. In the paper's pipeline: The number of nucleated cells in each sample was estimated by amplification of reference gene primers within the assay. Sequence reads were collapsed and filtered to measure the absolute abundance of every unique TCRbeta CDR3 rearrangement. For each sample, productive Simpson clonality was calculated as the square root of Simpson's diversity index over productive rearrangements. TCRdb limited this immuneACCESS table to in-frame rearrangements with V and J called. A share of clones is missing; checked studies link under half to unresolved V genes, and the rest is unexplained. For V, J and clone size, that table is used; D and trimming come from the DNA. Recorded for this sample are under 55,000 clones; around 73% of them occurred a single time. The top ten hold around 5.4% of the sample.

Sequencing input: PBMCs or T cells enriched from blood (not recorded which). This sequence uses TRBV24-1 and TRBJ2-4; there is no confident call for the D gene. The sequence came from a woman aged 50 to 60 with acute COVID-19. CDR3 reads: CATSRSPRKNIQYF. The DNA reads TGTGCCACCAGTCGGTCCCCGCGCAAAAACATTCAGTACTTC.